In its sample, the clone carrying this TCR beta chain was seen a few times. The record originates from a study of blood T cell repertoires in COVID-19. Sequencing used immunoSEQ multiplex PCR; TCRdb keeps in-frame clones, though not all of them. The sample includes about 3,800 clones, approximately 91% seen only once; the top ten take 6% to 9%. The sequence was collected from a man aged 50-60 years with active COVID-19. Sequenced input: peripheral blood.

The CDR3 loop is CAISERLAVNTGELFF. The CDR3 nucleotides are TGTGCCATCAGTGAGCGGCTAGCGGTGAACACCGGGGAGCTGTTTTTT. This sequence joins TRBV10-3 and TRBJ2-2, with TRBD2 matching 7 bases. The germline V gene has CDR1 ENHRY and CDR2 SYGVKD. The CDR3 spans 16 residues. The V segment lost 2 bases and the J segment 1 base; nucleotides outside the gene matches: 4.